This TCR beta chain was profiled in a study of blood T cell repertoires in COVID-19. Germline values: CDR1 SGHAT, CDR2 FQNNGV. V lost 6 bases and J lost 4; bases outside the gene matches: 8. The CDR3 contains 14 residues. In the authors' methods: Using reference gene primer amplification, nucleated cell counts were estimated. This table comes from immunoSEQ multiplex PCR, and its TCRdb copy is limited to in-frame clones, with some not included. That table gives V, J and clone size, and the DNA gave D and trimming. The table lists about 210,000 clones, under 90% of them singletons. The sequenced sample consisted of peripheral blood. This chain joins TRBV11-2 and TRBJ1-1, with TRBD1 matching 7 bases. This TCR derives from a woman aged 40 to 50 with active or convalescent COVID-19. In DNA form, the CDR3 reads TGTGCCAGCAGAGACAGGGCGGGTGGCACTGAAGCTTTCTTT. Protein product: CASRDRAGGTEAFF.